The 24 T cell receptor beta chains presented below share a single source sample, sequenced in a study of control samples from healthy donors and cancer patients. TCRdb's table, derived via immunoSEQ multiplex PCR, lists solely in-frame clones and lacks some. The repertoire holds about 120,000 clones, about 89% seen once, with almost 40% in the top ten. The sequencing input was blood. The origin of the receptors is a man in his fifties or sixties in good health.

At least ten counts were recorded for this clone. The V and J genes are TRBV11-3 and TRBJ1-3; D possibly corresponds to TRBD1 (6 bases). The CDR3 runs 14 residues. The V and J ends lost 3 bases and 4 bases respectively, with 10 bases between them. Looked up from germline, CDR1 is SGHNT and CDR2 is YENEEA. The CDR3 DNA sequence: TGTGCCAGCAGCTTGGGGGGCTTCGGAAACACCATATATTTT. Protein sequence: CASSLGGFGNTIYF.

The CDR3 protein is CASSLGSGGPHEQYF. The CDR3 nucleotides read TGCGCCAGCAGCTTGGGGTCGGGGGGGCCCCACGAGCAGTACTTC. V is TRBV5-1 and J is TRBJ2-7, with 8 bases fitting TRBD2. V was clipped by 0 bases and J by 5 bases; unmatched bases: 7. The CDR3 has 15 amino acids. The germline V gene encodes CDR1 SGHRS and CDR2 YFSETQ.

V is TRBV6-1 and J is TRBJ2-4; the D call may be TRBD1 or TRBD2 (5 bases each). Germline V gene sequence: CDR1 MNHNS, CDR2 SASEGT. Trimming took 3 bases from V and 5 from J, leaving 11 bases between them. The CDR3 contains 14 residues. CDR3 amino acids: CASSELGTQNIQYF. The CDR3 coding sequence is TGTGCCAGCAGTGAGTTGGGGACCCAAAACATTCAGTACTTC.

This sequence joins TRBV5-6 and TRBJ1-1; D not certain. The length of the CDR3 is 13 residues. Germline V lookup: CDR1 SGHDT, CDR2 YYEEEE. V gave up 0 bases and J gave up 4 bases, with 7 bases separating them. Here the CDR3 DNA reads TGTGCCAGCAGCTTGGGGGCAAGCACTGAAGCTTTCTTT. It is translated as CASSLGASTEAFF.

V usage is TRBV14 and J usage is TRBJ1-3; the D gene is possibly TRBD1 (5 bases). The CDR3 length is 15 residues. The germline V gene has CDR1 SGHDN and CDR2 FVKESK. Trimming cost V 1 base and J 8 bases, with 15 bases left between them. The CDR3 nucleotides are TGTGCCAGCAGCCAAGGGCCGGGACGCTCGGACACCATATATTTT. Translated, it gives CASSQGPGRSDTIYF.

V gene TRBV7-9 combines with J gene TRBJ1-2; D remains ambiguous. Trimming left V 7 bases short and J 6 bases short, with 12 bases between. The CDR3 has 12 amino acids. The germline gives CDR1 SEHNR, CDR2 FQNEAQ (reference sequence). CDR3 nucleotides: TGTGCCAGCAAGGAGGTCGATGATGGCTACACCTTC. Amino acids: CASKEVDDGYTF. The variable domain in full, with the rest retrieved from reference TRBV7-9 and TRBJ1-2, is DTGVSQNPRHKITKRGQNVTFRCDPISEHNRLYWYRQTLGQGPEFLTYFQNEAQLEKSRLLSDRFSAERPKGSFSTLEIQRTEQGDSAMYLCASKEVDDGYTFGSGTRLTVV.

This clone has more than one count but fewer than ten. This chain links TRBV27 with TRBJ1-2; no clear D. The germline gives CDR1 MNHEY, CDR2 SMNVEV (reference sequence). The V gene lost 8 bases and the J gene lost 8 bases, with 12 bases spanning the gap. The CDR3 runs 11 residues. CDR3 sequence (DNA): TGTGCCAGCCGGTCCCCAGAAGGCTACACCTTC. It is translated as CASRSPEGYTF.

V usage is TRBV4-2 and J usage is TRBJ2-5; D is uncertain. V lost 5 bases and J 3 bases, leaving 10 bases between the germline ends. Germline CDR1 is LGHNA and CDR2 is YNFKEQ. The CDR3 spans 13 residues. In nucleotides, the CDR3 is TGTGCCAGCAGCAAAGTATCAGAAGAGACCCAGTACTTC. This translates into CASSKVSEETQYF.

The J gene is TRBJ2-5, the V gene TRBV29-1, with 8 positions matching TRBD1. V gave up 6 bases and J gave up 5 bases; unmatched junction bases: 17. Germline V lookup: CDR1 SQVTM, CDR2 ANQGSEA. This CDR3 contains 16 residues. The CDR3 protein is CSVTPWTGSFGETQYF. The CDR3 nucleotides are TGCAGCGTGACTCCGTGGACAGGGTCTTTCGGGGAGACCCAGTACTTC.

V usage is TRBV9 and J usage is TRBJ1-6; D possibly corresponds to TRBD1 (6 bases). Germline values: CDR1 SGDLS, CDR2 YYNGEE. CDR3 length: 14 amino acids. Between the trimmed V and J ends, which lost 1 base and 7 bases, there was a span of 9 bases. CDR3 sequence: CASSVQGSNSPLHF. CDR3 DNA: TGTGCCAGCAGCGTACAGGGGAGCAATTCACCCCTCCACTTT.

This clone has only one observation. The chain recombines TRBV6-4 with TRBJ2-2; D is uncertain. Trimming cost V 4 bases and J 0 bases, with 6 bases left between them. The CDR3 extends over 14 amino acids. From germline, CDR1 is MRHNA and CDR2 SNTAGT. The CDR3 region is CASSGQPNTGELFF. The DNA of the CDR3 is TGTGCCAGCAGTGGTCAGCCGAACACCGGGGAGCTGTTTTTT.

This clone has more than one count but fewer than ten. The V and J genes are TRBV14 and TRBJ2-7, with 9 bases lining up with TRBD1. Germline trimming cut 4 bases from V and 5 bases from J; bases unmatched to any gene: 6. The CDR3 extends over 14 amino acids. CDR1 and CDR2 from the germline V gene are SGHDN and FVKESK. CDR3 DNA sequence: TGTGCCAGCAGCCTGGGACAGGGCTTCCACGAGCAGTACTTC. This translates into CASSLGQGFHEQYF. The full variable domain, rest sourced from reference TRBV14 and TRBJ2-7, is EAGVTQFPSHSVIEKGQTVTLRCDPISGHDNLYWYRRVMGKEIKFLLHFVKESKQDESGMPNNRFLAERTGGTYSTLKVQPAELEDSGVYFCASSLGQGFHEQYFGPGTRLTVT.

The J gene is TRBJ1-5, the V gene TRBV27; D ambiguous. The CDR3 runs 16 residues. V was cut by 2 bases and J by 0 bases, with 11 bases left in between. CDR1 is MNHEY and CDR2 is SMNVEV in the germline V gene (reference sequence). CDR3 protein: CASSLLSASSNQPQHF. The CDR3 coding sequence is TGTGCCAGCAGTTTACTATCGGCGTCTAGCAATCAGCCCCAGCATTTT.

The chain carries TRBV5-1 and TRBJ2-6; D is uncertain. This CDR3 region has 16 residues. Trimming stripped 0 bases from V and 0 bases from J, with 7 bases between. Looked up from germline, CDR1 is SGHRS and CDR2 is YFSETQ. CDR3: CASSLVQASGANVLTF. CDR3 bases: TGCGCCAGCAGCTTGGTCCAGGCCTCTGGGGCCAACGTCCTGACTTTC.

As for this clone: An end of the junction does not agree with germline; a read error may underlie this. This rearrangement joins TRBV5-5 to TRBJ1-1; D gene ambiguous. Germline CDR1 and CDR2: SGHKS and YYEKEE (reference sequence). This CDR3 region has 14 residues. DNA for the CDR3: TGTGCCAGCAGCTTGGCCGCCGGGAACGCTGAAGCTTTCTTT. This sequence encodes CASSLAAGNAEAFF.

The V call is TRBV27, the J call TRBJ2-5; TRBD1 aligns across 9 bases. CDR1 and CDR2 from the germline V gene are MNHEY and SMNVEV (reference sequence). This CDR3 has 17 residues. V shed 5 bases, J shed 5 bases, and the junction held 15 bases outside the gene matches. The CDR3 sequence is CASSPRNPDRGEETQYF. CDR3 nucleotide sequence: TGTGCCAGCAGTCCCCGAAATCCGGACAGGGGAGAGGAGACCCAGTACTTC.

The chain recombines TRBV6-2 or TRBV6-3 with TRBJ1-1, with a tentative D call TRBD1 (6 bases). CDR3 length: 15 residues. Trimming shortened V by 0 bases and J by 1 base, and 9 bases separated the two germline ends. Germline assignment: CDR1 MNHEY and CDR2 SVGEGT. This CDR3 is CASSYSGATNTEAFF. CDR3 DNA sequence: TGTGCCAGCAGTTACTCGGGGGCGACGAACACTGAAGCTTTCTTT.

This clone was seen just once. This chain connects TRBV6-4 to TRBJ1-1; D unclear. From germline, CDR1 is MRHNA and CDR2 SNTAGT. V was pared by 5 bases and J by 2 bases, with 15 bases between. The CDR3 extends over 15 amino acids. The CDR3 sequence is CASSPSTAGNTEAFF. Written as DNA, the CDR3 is TGTGCCAGCAGTCCCTCTACGGCCGGCAACACTGAAGCTTTCTTT.

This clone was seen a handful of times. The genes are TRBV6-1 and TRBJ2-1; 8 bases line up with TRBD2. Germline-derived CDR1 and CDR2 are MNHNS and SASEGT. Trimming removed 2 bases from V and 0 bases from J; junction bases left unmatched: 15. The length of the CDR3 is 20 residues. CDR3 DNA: TGTGCCAGCAGTGAACGCATCGGGGGGGCTTCTGGTAGCTCCTACAATGAGCAGTTCTTC. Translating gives CASSERIGGASGSSYNEQFF.

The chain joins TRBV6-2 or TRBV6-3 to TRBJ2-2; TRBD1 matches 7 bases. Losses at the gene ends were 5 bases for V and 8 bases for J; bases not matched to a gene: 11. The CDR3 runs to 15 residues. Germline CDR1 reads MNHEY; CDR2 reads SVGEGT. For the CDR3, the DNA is TGTGCCAGCAGTAACCGCGGACAGGCGGGTGGGGAGCTGTTTTTT. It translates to CASSNRGQAGGELFF.

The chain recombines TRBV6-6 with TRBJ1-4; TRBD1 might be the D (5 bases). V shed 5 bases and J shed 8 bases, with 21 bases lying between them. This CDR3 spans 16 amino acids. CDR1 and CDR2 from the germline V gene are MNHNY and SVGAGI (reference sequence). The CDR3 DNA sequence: TGTGCCAGCAGTCACTTTTCAGGGCTCTCGGGAGAAAAACTGTTTTTT. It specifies CASSHFSGLSGEKLFF.

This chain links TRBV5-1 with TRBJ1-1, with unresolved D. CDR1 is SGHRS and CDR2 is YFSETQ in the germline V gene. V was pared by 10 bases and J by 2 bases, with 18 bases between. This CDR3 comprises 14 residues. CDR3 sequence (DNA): TGCGCCTCCGGAGATGGGCAGATAAACACTGAAGCTTTCTTT. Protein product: CASGDGQINTEAFF.

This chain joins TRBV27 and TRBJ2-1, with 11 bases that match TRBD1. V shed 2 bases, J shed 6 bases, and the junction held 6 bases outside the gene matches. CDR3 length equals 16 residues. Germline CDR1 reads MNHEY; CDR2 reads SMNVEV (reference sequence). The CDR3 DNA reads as TGTGCCAGCAGTTTACGAGGACAGGGGGCGGTCAATGAGCAGTTCTTC. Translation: CASSLRGQGAVNEQFF.

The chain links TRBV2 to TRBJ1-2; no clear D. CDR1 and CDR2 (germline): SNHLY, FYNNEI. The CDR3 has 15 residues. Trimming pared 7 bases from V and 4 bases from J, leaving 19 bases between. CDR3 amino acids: CASTNGNTYIYGYTF. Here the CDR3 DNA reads TGTGCCAGCACCAACGGGAACACTTACATCTATGGCTACACCTTC.